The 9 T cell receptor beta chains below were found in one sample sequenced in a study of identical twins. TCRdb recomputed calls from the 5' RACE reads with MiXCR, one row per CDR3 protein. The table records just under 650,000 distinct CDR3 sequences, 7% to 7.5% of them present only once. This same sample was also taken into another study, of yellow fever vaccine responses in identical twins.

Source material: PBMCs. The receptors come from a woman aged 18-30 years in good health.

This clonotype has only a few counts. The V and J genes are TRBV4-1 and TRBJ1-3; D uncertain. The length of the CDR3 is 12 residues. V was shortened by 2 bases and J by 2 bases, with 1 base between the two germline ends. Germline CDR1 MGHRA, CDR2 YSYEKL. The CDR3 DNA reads TGCGCCAGCAGCCAACCTGGAAACACCATATATTTT. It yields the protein CASSQPGNTIYF.

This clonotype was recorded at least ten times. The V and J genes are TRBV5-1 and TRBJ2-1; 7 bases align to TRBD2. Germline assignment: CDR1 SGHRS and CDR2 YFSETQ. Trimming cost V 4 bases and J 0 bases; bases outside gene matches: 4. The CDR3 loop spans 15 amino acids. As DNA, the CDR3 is TGCGCCAGCAGCCAGCTAGCGGACTCCTACAATGAGCAGTTCTTC. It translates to CASSQLADSYNEQFF. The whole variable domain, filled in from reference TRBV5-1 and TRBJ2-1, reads KAGVTQTPRYLIKTRGQQVTLSCSPISGHRSVSWYQQTPGQGLQFLFEYFSETQRNKGNFPGRFSGRQFSNSRSEMNVSTLELGDSALYLCASSQLADSYNEQFFGPGTRLTVL.

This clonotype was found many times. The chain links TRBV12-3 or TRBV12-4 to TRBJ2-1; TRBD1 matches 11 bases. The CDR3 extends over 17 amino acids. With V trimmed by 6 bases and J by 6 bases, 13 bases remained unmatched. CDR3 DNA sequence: TGTGCCAGCAGAATTCGGACCCTTGGGACAGGGGGCAATGAGCAGTTCTTC. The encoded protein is CASRIRTLGTGGNEQFF.

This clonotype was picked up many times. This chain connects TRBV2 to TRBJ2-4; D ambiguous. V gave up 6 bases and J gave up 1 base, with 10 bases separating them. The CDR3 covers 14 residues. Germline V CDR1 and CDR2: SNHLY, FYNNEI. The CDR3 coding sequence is TGTGCCAGCAGGGAAATCTGGGCCAAAAACATTCAGTACTTC. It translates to CASREIWAKNIQYF.

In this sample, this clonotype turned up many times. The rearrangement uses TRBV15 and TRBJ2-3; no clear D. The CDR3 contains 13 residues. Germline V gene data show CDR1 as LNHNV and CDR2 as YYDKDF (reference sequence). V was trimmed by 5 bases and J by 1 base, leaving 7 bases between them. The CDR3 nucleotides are TGTGCCACCAGCTTCTTTCGCACAGATACGCAGTATTTT. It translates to CATSFFRTDTQYF.

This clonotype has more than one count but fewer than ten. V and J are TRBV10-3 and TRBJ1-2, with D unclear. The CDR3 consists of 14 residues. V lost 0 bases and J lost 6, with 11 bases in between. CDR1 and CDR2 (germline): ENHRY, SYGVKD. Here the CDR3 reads CAISESGSSDGYTF. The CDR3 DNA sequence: TGTGCCATCAGTGAGTCCGGCAGTTCGGATGGCTACACCTTC.

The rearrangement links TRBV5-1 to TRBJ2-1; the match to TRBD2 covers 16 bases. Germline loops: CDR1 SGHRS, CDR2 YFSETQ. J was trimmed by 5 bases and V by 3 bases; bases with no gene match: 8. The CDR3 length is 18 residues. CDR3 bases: TGCGCCAGCAGCTCGGCCGGGACTAGCGGGGGGGCGAACAATGAGCAGTTCTTC. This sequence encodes CASSSAGTSGGANNEQFF. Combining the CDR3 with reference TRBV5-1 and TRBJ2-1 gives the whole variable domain KAGVTQTPRYLIKTRGQQVTLSCSPISGHRSVSWYQQTPGQGLQFLFEYFSETQRNKGNFPGRFSGRQFSNSRSEMNVSTLELGDSALYLCASSSAGTSGGANNEQFFGPGTRLTVL.

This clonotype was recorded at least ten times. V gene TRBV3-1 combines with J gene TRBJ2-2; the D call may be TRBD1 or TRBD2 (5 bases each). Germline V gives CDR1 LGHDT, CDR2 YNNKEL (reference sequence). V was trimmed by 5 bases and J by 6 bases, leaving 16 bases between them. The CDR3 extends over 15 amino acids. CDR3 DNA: TGTGCCAGCAGCGACCCTCATTCGGGGCCCGGGGAGCTGTTTTTT. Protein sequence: CASSDPHSGPGELFF.

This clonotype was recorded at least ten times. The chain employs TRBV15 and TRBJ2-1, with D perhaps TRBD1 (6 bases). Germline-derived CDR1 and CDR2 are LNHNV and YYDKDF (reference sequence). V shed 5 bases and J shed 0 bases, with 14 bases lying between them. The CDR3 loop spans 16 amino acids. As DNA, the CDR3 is TGTGCCACCAGCTCTAGGACAGAAAGCTCCTACAATGAGCAGTTCTTC. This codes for CATSSRTESSYNEQFF.